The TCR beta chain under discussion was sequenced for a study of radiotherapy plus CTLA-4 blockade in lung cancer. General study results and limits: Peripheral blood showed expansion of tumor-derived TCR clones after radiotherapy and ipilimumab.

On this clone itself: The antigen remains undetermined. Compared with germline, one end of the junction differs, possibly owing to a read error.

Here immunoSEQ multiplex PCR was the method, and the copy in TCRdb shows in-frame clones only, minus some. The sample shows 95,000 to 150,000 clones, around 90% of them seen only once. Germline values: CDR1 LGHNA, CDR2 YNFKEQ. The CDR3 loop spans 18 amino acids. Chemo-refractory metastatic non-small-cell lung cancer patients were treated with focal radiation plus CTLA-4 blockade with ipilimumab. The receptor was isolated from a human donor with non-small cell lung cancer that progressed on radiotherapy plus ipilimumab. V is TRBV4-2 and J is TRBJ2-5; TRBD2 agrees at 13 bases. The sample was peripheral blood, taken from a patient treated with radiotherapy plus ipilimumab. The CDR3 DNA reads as TGTACCAGCAGCCAAGATAGGGCACTAGCGGGAGGGCTAGAGACCCAGTACTTC. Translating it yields CTSSQDRALAGGLETQYF.